The 29 T cell receptor beta chains listed next were all sequenced from one sample in a study of cytomegalovirus exposure and HLA in healthy donors. Primers included in the PCR were 60 Vbeta and 13 Jbeta primers. Produced via immunoSEQ multiplex PCR; TCRdb's table is partial and in-frame only. The profile shows about 170,000 clones, about 59% of them singletons. Sequenced sample: PBMCs. Receptors were obtained from a man aged 35 to 55 in good health and CMV-seronegative.

This clone has just one count. This sequence joins TRBV7-9 and TRBJ2-1; maybe TRBD1 (5 bases). Germline CDR1 is SEHNR and CDR2 is FQNEAQ (reference sequence). The germline V and J ends were trimmed by 4 bases and 13 bases, with 11 bases remaining between them. The CDR3 consists of 11 residues. In DNA, the CDR3 is TGTGCCAGCAGCTCGATGACAGTCCAGTTCTTC. It specifies CASSSMTVQFF. The full variable domain, its missing parts supplied by reference TRBV7-9 and TRBJ2-1, is DTGVSQNPRHKITKRGQNVTFRCDPISEHNRLYWYRQTLGQGPEFLTYFQNEAQLEKSRLLSDRFSAERPKGSFSTLEIQRTEQGDSAMYLCASSSMTVQFFGPGTRLTVL.

This clone was recorded a few times. This chain uses TRBV6-6 with TRBJ2-2; perhaps TRBD2 as D (5 bases). V was shortened by 10 bases and J by 3 bases, with 15 bases between the two germline ends. Germline loops: CDR1 MNHNY, CDR2 SVGAGI (reference sequence). This CDR3 region has 14 residues. The CDR3 is CAIWERPHTGELFF. Here the CDR3 DNA reads TGTGCCATTTGGGAGCGACCTCACACCGGGGAGCTGTTTTTT.

This clone has more than one count but fewer than ten. The chain has TRBV30 and TRBJ2-3; D may be TRBD2 (5 bases). Trimming took off 1 base at V and 5 bases at J, with 10 bases between the two ends. The CDR3 has 13 residues. Germline CDR1 is GTSNPN and CDR2 is SVGIG (reference sequence). The CDR3 nucleotides read TGTGCCTGGAGTGGACTTGAGGGAGATACGCAGTATTTT. This codes for CAWSGLEGDTQYF.

The V gene is TRBV5-1, the J gene TRBJ2-2; TRBD2 aligns across 8 bases. The CDR3 runs to 17 residues. After removal of 4 bases from V and 1 base from J, the junction contained 9 bases not matched to a gene. Germline V lookup: CDR1 SGHRS, CDR2 YFSETQ. The CDR3 loop reads CASSLLPGGRNTGELFF. In DNA form, the CDR3 reads TGCGCCAGCAGCCTATTACCGGGGGGGAGGAACACCGGGGAGCTGTTTTTT.

This clone showed up just a few times. The chain uses TRBV27 and TRBJ2-5; TRBD2 might be the D (5 bases). V lost 7 bases and J 1 base, leaving 13 bases between the germline ends. CDR3 length equals 14 residues. From germline, CDR1 is MNHEY and CDR2 SMNVEV (reference sequence). The CDR3 loop reads CASTQRRGQETQYF. For the CDR3, the DNA is TGTGCCAGCACCCAACGACGGGGCCAAGAGACCCAGTACTTC.

V gene TRBV7-8 combines with J gene TRBJ2-3; no firm D call. CDR3 length equals 14 residues. The V gene lost 3 bases and the J gene lost 2 bases, with 9 bases spanning the gap. In germline, CDR1 is SGHVS, CDR2 FQNEAQ. This CDR3 is CASSFAPSTDTQYF. The CDR3 nucleotides are TGTGCCAGCAGCTTTGCGCCATCCACAGATACGCAGTATTTT.

The V and J genes are TRBV4-2 and TRBJ2-7; 8 bases align to TRBD1. The germline V gene encodes CDR1 LGHNA and CDR2 YNFKEQ. The length of the CDR3 is 16 residues. V trimming: 1 base; J trimming: 3 bases; junction bases outside the gene matches: 8. CDR3 in amino acids: CASSQVAGQDYYEQYF. The DNA of the CDR3 is TGTGCCAGCAGCCAAGTCGCGGGACAGGACTACTACGAGCAGTACTTC.

This clone has more than one count but fewer than ten. One junction end does not reproduce the germline sequence, and a read error may be involved. The V call is TRBV10-3, the J call TRBJ1-2; D perhaps matches TRBD1 (6 bases). Germline V gene data show CDR1 as ENHRY and CDR2 as SYGVKD. CDR3 length: 12 residues. CDR3 DNA: TGTGCCATCAGTGAGCCTAAGGTCGGGACATACTTC. Translating it yields CAISEPKVGTYF.

This sequence joins TRBV6-1 and TRBJ1-1; the D gene is possibly TRBD1 (6 bases). CDR1 is MNHNS and CDR2 is SASEGT in the germline V gene. The CDR3 covers 14 residues. V lost 2 bases and J lost 6, with 13 bases in between. The CDR3 DNA is TGTGCCAGCAGTGAATTAGGGGGTTCCTCTGAAGCTTTCTTT. This sequence encodes CASSELGGSSEAFF.

The chain uses TRBV7-2 and TRBJ2-1, with D possibly matching TRBD2 (6 bases). Germline V gene sequence: CDR1 SGHTA, CDR2 FQGNSA. This CDR3 has 15 amino acids. The V and J ends lost 2 bases and 7 bases respectively, with 15 bases between them. The CDR3 bases are TGTGCCAGCAGCTTAAATATGGCGGGACTGAATGAGCAGTTCTTC. Protein sequence: CASSLNMAGLNEQFF.

This clone has more than one count but fewer than ten. V is TRBV6-1 and J is TRBJ2-1; TRBD1 aligns across 8 bases. The germline gives CDR1 MNHNS, CDR2 SASEGT. The CDR3 is 15 residues long. V dropped 10 bases and J dropped 4; count of bases not matched to a gene: 12. As DNA, the CDR3 is TGTGCCATCCCCGAAAAGGGACAGGTATACAATGAGCAGTTCTTC. It codes for CAIPEKGQVYNEQFF.

V is TRBV4-2 and J is TRBJ1-2; TRBD1 might be the D (6 bases). CDR1 is LGHNA, CDR2 YNFKEQ, per germline. V gave up 2 bases and J gave up 3 bases, with 37 bases separating them. The CDR3 extends over 23 amino acids. The CDR3 DNA sequence: TGTGCCAGCAGCCAACACAAATCCCCGGTGTGGACAGAAGCAAATCGCTTATACTATGGCTACACCTTC. Protein sequence: CASSQHKSPVWTEANRLYYGYTF.

The chain uses TRBV7-9 and TRBJ2-1, with 12 bases that match TRBD2. This CDR3 spans 15 amino acids. From germline, CDR1 is SEHNR and CDR2 FQNEAQ (reference sequence). With V trimmed by 6 bases and J by 4 bases, 4 bases remained unmatched. DNA of the CDR3: TGTGCCAGCAGTTTGGGACTAGCGGGTTACAATGAGCAGTTCTTC. Encoded protein: CASSLGLAGYNEQFF.

The V gene is TRBV7-8, the J gene TRBJ1-4, with TRBD1 identical over 7 bases. The V gene's germline CDR1 is SGHVS and CDR2 FQNEAQ. With V trimmed by 4 bases and J by 4 bases, 6 bases remained unmatched. This CDR3 contains 15 residues. The CDR3 spells CASSSGQALNEKLFF. The CDR3, as DNA: TGTGCCAGCAGCTCCGGACAGGCCCTTAATGAAAAACTGTTTTTT.

The V and J genes are TRBV27 and TRBJ1-3; no firm D call. The CDR3 contains 13 residues. V was shortened by 3 bases and J by 2 bases, with 5 bases between the two germline ends. CDR1 MNHEY and CDR2 SMNVEV come from the germline V gene (reference sequence). CDR3 protein: CASSFYPGNTIYF. The DNA of the CDR3 is TGTGCCAGCAGTTTCTACCCTGGAAACACCATATATTTT.

The V gene is TRBV7-9, the J gene TRBJ2-7; 9 bases are shared with TRBD1. V lost 4 bases and J lost 3; bases outside the gene matches: 4. Germline values: CDR1 SEHNR, CDR2 FQNEAQ (reference sequence). This CDR3 has 14 residues. Written as DNA, the CDR3 is TGTGCCAGCAGCTCCGGGACAGGGTTCTACGAGCAGTACTTC. It specifies CASSSGTGFYEQYF.

V and J are TRBV6-5 and TRBJ2-4; tentatively, D is TRBD1 (7 bases). Germline CDR1 is MNHEY and CDR2 is SVGAGI. V lost 4 bases and J lost 7, with 17 bases in between. The CDR3 runs to 15 residues. The CDR3 region is CASSSRRGQGNIQYF. DNA for the CDR3: TGTGCCAGCAGTTCACGGAGGGGGCAAGGGAACATTCAGTACTTC.

The CDR3 nucleotides are TGTGCCAGCAGCAGCGGACTAGCGGGGGGGTACAATGAGCAGTTCTTC. Translated, it gives CASSSGLAGGYNEQFF. V and J are TRBV7-9 and TRBJ2-1, with 15 bases matching TRBD2. The germline V gene encodes CDR1 SEHNR and CDR2 FQNEAQ (reference sequence). The CDR3 sequence is 16 residues long. J gave up 4 bases and V 5 bases, and 3 bases lay outside the gene matches.

The chain uses TRBV18 and TRBJ2-5; TRBD1 agrees at 7 bases. There are 15 residues in the CDR3. Per germline, CDR1 KGHSH and CDR2 LQKENI. Losses at the gene ends were 1 base for V and 0 bases for J; bases not matched to a gene: 2. The CDR3 DNA reads as TGTGCCAGCTCACCACGAACAGGGGACCAAGAGACCCAGTACTTC. Translating gives CASSPRTGDQETQYF. Supplemented by reference TRBV18 and TRBJ2-5, the full variable domain reads NAGVMQNPRHLVRRRGQEARLRCSPMKGHSHVYWYRQLPEEGLKFMVYLQKENIIDESGMPKERFSAEFPKEGPSILRIQQVVRGDSAAYFCASSPRTGDQETQYFGPGTRLLVL.

V and J are TRBV7-9 and TRBJ2-2; 7 bases match TRBD2. The germline V gene encodes CDR1 SEHNR and CDR2 FQNEAQ (reference sequence). This CDR3 region has 16 residues. The V gene end was trimmed by 0 bases and the J gene end by 7 bases; junction bases not matched to a gene: 8. CDR3 bases: TGTGCCAGCAGCTTAGCGACAGAGCGGGGTAACGGGGAGCTGTTTTTT. This codes for CASSLATERGNGELFF.

The rearrangement uses TRBV7-8 and TRBJ2-5, with 9 bases lining up with TRBD2. CDR1 and CDR2 from the germline V gene are SGHVS and FQNEAQ. V was clipped by 0 bases and J by 2 bases; unmatched bases: 7. This CDR3 spans 17 amino acids. The CDR3 here is CASSLAGAGGAQETQYF. In nucleotides, the CDR3 is TGTGCCAGCAGCTTAGCGGGGGCGGGGGGGGCTCAAGAGACCCAGTACTTC.

This clone was recorded a few times. The chain carries TRBV18 and TRBJ2-7; no clear D. The CDR3 length is 14 residues. V was clipped by 8 bases and J by 4 bases, with 18 bases between them. The germline gives CDR1 KGHSH, CDR2 LQKENI. CDR3 in amino acids: CASRFTETDYEQYF. In DNA, the CDR3 is TGTGCCAGCCGTTTTACGGAGACCGATTACGAGCAGTACTTC.

The chain is built from TRBV19 and TRBJ1-1; D may be TRBD1 (5 bases). This CDR3 is built from 15 residues. From germline, CDR1 is LNHDA and CDR2 SQIVND (reference sequence). V lost 6 bases and J lost 1, with 15 bases in between. The CDR3 DNA reads as TGTGCCAGTAGCAGGGTAGGGAATACGAACACTGAAGCTTTCTTT. Residues: CASSRVGNTNTEAFF.

This clone turned up a few times. The chain employs TRBV30 and TRBJ1-1, with 8 bases aligning to TRBD1. The J segment lost 5 bases and the V segment lost 6 bases, leaving 14 bases of the junction unmatched. The CDR3 extends over 15 amino acids. Germline V gene data show CDR1 as GTSNPN and CDR2 as SVGIG (reference sequence). CDR3 residues: CACDRGRSFGTEAFF. The CDR3 region has the DNA TGTGCCTGTGACAGGGGACGCTCATTTGGAACTGAAGCTTTCTTT.

The CDR3, as DNA: TGTGCCAGCAGCAGAGGGACAGTAAACACCGGGGAGCTGTTTTTT. This encodes CASSRGTVNTGELFF. This chain joins TRBV7-6 and TRBJ2-2, with 7 bases aligning to TRBD1. The CDR3 runs to 15 residues. Germline trimming cut 5 bases from V and 2 bases from J; bases unmatched to any gene: 5. CDR1 and CDR2 from the germline V gene are SGHVS and FNYEAQ.

J is TRBJ1-5 and V is TRBV14; D not resolved. The CDR3 extends over 16 amino acids. Trimming pared 0 bases from V and 0 bases from J, leaving 9 bases between. Germline V gene lookup returns CDR1 SGHDN and CDR2 FVKESK. The chain's CDR3 is CASSQEEADSNQPQHF. For the CDR3, the DNA is TGTGCCAGCAGCCAAGAGGAGGCAGATAGCAATCAGCCCCAGCATTTT.

This clone has just one count. This chain uses TRBV2 with TRBJ2-3; D is perhaps TRBD2 (5 bases). CDR1 SNHLY and CDR2 FYNNEI come from the germline V gene. The CDR3 is 16 amino acids. Trimming left V 6 bases short and J 4 bases short, with 20 bases between. The CDR3 reads CASSPGLAALADTQYF. DNA of the CDR3: TGTGCCAGCAGCCCCGGGCTAGCCGCGCTCGCAGATACGCAGTATTTT.

The rearrangement joins TRBV7-2 to TRBJ2-1; TRBD2 matches 15 bases. The germline V gene has CDR1 SGHTA and CDR2 FQGNSA. With V trimmed by 5 bases and J by 7 bases, 15 bases remained unmatched. The CDR3 totals 19 residues. CDR3 protein: CASSPTGGGLAGGRNEQFF. In DNA, the CDR3 is TGTGCCAGCAGCCCTACGGGGGGGGGACTAGCGGGAGGAAGGAATGAGCAGTTCTTC.

This CDR3 is CAWSGTTYYNEQFF. In DNA form, the CDR3 reads TGTGCCTGGAGTGGAACTACCTACTACAATGAGCAGTTCTTC. The chain links TRBV30 to TRBJ2-1; no clear D gene. The germline V gene has CDR1 GTSNPN and CDR2 SVGIG (reference sequence). V was shortened by 1 base and J by 3 bases, with 10 bases between the two germline ends. This CDR3 contains 14 residues.